This T cell receptor (beta chain) was recorded in a study of T cell changes during pregnancy in multiple sclerosis. TCRdb's table, derived via immunoSEQ multiplex PCR, lists solely in-frame clones and lacks some. The data hold about 27,000 clones, with more than 70% observed a single time. Trimming left V 2 bases short and J 0 bases short, with 11 bases between. The CDR3 is made up of 16 amino acids. Germline CDR1 and CDR2: MNHNS and SASEGT. The V gene is TRBV6-1, the J gene TRBJ1-5; tentative D call: TRBD1 (6 bases). The sample here was CD8+ T cells from peripheral blood mononuclear cells, taken in the second trimester of pregnancy. This receptor was taken from a female donor with multiple sclerosis, enrolled in a pregnancy study. The CDR3 DNA reads TGTGCCAGCAGTGAACTGACAGGTTATAGCAATCAGCCCCAGCATTTT. It yields the protein CASSELTGYSNQPQHF.